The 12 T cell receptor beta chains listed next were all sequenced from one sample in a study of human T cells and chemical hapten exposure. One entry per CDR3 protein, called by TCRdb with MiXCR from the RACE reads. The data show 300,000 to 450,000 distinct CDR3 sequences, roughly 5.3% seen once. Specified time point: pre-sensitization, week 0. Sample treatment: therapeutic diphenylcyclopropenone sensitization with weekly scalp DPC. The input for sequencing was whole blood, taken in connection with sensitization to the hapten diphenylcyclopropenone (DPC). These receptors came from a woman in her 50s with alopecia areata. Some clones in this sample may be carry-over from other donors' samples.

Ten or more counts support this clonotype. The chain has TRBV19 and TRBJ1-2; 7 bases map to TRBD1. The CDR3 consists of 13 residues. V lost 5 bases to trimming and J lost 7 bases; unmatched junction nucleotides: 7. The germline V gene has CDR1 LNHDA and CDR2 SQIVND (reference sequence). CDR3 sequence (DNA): TGTGCCAGTAGTGCGGACAGGCTCTTTGGCTACACCTTC. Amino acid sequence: CASSADRLFGYTF. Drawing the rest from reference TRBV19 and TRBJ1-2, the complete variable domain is DGGITQSPKYLFRKEGQNVTLSCEQNLNHDAMYWYRQDPGQGLRLIYYSQIVNDFQKGDIAEGYSVSREKKESFPLTVTSAQKNPTAFYLCASSADRLFGYTFGSGTRLTVV.

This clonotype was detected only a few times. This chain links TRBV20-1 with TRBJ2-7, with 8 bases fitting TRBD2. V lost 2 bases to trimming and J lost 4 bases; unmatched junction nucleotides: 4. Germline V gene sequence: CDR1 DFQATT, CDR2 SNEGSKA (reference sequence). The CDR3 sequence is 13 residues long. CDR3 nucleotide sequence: TGCAGTGCTAGATCACCGGGGGGGTACGAGCAGTACTTC. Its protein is CSARSPGGYEQYF.

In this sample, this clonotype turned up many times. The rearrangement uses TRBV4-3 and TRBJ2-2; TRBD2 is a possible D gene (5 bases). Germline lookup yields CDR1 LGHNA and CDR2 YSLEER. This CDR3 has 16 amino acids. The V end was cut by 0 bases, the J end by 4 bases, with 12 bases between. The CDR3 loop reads CASSQDPDSSTGELFF. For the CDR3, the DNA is TGCGCCAGCAGCCAAGATCCGGACTCCTCCACCGGGGAGCTGTTTTTT.

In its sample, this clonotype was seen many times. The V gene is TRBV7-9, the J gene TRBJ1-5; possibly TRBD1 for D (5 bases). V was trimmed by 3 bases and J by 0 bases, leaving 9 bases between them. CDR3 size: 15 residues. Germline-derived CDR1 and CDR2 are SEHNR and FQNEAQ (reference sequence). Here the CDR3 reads CASSLGVYSNQPQHF. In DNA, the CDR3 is TGTGCCAGCAGCTTGGGGGTTTATAGCAATCAGCCCCAGCATTTT.

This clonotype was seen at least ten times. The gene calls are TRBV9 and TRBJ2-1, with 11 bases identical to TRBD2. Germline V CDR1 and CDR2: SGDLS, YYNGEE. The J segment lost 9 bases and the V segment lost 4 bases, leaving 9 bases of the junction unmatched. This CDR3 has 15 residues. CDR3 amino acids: CASSFTSGSSGEQFF. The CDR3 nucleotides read TGTGCCAGCAGCTTTACTAGCGGGAGCTCCGGTGAGCAGTTCTTC.

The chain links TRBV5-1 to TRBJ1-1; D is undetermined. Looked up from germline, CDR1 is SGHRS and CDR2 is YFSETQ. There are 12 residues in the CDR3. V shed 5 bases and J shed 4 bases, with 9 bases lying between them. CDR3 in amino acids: CASSGEATEAFF. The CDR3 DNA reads TGCGCCAGCAGTGGGGAGGCCACTGAAGCTTTCTTT.

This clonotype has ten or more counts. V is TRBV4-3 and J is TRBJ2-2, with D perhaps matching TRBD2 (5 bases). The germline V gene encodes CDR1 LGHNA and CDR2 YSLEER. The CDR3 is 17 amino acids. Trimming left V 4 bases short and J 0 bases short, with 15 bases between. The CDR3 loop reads CASSREGSGTNTGELFF. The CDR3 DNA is TGCGCCAGCAGCCGAGAGGGCAGCGGCACGAACACCGGGGAGCTGTTTTTT.

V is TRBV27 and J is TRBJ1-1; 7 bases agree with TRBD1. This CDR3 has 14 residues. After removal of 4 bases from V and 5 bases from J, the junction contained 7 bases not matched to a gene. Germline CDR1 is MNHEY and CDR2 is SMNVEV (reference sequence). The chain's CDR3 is CASSYRQGQTEAFF. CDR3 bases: TGTGCCAGCAGTTACCGACAGGGACAAACTGAAGCTTTCTTT.

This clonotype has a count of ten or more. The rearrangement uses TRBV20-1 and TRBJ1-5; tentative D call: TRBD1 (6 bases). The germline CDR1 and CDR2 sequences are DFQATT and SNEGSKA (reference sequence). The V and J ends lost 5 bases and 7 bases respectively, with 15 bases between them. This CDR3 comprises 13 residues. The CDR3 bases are TGCAGTGCTCAGGAGGGGGTTGTACAGCCCCAGCATTTT. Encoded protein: CSAQEGVVQPQHF.

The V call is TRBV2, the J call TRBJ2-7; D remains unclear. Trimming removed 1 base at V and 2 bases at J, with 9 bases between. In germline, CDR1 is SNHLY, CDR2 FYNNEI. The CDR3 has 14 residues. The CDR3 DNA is TGTGCCAGCAGTGAAGGTGGGCCCCCCTACGAGCAGTACTTC. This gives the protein CASSEGGPPYEQYF.

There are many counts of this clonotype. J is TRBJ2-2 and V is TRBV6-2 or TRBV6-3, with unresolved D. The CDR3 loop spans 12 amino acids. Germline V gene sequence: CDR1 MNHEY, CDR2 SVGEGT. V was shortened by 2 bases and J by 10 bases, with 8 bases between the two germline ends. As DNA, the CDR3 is TGTGCCAGCAGTTACGGCCGAGTGGAGCTGTTTTTT. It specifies CASSYGRVELFF.

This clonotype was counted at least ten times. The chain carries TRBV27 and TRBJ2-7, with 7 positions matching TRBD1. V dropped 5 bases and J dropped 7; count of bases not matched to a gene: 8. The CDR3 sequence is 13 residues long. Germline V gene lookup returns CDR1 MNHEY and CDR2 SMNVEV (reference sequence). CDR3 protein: CASSATGSGEQYF. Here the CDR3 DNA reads TGTGCCAGCAGTGCGACAGGGTCTGGGGAGCAGTACTTC.